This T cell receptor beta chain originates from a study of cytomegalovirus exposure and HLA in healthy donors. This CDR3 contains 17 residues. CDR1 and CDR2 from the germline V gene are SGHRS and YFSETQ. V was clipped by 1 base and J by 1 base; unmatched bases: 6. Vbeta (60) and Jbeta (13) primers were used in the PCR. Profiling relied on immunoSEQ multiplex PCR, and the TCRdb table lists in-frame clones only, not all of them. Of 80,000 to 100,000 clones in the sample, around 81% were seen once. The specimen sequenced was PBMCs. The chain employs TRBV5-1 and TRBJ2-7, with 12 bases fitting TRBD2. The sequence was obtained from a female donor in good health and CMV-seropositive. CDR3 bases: TGCGCCAGCAGCTTGCGGCTAGCGGGGGGGGAATCCTACGAGCAGTACTTC. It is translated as CASSLRLAGGESYEQYF.